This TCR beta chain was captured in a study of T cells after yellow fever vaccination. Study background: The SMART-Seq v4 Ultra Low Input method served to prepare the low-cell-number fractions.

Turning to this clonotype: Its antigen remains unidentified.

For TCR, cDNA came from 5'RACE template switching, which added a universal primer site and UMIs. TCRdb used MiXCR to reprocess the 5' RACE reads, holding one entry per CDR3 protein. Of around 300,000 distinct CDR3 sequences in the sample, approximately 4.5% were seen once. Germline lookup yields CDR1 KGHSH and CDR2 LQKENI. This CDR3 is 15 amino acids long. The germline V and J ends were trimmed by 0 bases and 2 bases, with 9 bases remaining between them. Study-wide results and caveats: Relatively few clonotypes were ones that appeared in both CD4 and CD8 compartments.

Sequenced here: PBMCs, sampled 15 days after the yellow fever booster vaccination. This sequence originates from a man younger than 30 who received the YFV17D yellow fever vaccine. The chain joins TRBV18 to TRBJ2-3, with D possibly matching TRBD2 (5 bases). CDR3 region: CASSPPQRNTDTQYF. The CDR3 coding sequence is TGTGCCAGCTCACCACCTCAGCGGAACACAGATACGCAGTATTTT.